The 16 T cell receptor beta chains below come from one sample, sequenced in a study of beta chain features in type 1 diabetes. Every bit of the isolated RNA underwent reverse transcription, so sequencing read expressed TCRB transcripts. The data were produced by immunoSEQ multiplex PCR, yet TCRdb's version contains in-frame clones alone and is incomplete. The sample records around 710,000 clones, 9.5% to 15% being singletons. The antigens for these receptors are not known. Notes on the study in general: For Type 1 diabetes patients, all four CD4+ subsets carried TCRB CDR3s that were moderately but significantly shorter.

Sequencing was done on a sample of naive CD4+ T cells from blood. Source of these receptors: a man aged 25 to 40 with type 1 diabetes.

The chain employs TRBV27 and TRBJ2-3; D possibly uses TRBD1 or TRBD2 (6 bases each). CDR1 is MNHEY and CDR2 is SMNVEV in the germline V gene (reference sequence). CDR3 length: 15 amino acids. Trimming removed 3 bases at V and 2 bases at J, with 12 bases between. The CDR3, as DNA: TGTGCCAGCAGTTTCAGGGGACTTACCACAGATACGCAGTATTTT. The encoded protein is CASSFRGLTTDTQYF.

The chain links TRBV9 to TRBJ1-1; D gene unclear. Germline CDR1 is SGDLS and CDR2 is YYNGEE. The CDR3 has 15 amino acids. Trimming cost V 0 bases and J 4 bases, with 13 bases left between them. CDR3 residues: CASSVVSVNPTEAFF. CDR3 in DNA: TGTGCCAGCAGCGTAGTGTCCGTCAACCCCACTGAAGCTTTCTTT.

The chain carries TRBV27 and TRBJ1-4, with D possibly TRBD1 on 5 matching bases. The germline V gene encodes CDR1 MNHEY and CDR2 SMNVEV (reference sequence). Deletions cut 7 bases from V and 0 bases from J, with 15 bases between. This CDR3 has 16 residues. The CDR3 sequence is CASNPGPTATNEKLFF. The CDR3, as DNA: TGTGCCAGCAACCCGGGACCGACCGCAACTAATGAAAAACTGTTTTTT. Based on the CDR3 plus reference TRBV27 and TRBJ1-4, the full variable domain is EAQVTQNPRYLITVTGKKLTVTCSQNMNHEYMSWYRQDPGLGLRQIYYSMNVEVTDKGDVPEGYKVSRKEKRNFPLILESPSPNQTSLYFCASNPGPTATNEKLFFGSGTQLSVL.

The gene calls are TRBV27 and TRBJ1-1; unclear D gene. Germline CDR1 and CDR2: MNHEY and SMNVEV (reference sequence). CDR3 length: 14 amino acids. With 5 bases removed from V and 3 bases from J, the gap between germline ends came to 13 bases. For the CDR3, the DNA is TGTGCCAGCAGTCGAGGGTTGGGAGACACTGAAGCTTTCTTT. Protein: CASSRGLGDTEAFF.

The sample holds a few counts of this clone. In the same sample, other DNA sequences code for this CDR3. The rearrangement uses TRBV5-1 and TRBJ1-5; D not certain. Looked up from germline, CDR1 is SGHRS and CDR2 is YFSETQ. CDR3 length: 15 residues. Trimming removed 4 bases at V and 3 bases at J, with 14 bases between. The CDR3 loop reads CASSPGGSSNQPQHF. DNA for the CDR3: TGCGCCAGCAGCCCGGGAGGGAGCTCCAATCAGCCCCAGCATTTT.

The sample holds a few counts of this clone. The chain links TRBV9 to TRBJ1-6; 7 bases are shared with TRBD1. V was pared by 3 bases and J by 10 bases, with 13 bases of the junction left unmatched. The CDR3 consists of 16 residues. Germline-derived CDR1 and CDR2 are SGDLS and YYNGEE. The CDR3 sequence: CASSGTSQGLGSPLHF. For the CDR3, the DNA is TGTGCCAGCAGCGGAACCTCACAGGGGCTAGGATCACCCCTCCACTTT.

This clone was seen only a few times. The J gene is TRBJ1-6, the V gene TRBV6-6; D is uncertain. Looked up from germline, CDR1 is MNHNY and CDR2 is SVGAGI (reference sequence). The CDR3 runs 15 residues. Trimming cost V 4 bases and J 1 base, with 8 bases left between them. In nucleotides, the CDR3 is TGTGCCAGCAGTTGGGAGGAGTCCTATAATTCACCCCTCCACTTT. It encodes CASSWEESYNSPLHF.

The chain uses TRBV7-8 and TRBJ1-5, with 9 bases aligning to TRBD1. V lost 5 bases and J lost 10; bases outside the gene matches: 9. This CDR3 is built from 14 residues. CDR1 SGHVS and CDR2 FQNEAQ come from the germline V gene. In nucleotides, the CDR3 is TGTGCCAGCAGCCTCACAGGGGGCGGTCAACCCCAGCATTTT. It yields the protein CASSLTGGGQPQHF.

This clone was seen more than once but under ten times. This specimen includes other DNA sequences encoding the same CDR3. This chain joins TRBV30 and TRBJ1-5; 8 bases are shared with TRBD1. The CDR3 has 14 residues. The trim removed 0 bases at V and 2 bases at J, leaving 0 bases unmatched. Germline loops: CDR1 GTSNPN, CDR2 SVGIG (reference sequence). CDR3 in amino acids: CAWSVQGGNQPQHF. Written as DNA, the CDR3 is TGTGCCTGGAGTGTACAGGGGGGCAATCAGCCCCAGCATTTT.

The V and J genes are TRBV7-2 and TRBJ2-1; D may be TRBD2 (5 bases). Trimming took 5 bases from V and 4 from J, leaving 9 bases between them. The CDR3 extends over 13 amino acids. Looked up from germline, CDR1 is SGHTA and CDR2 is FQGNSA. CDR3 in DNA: TGTGCCAGCAGCGTCGGGGTTTACAATGAGCAGTTCTTC. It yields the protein CASSVGVYNEQFF.

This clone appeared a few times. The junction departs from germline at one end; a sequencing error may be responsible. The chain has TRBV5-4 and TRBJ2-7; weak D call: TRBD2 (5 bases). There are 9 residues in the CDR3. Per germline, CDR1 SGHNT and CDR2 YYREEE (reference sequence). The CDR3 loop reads CARRDPRGF. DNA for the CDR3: TGTGCCAGACGGGATCCCCGAGGCTTC.

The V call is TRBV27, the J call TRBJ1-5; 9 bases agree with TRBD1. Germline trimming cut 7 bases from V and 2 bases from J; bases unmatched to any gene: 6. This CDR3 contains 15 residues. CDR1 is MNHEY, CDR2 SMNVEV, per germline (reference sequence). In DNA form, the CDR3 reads TGTGCCAGCACCCGGACAGGGGACGGCAATCAGCCCCAGCATTTT. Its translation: CASTRTGDGNQPQHF.

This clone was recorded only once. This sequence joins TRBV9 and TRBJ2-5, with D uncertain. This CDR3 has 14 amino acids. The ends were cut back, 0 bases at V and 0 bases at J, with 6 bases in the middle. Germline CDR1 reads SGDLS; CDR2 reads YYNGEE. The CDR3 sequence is CASSVGVDQETQYF. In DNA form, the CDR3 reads TGTGCCAGCAGCGTAGGGGTGGACCAAGAGACCCAGTACTTC.

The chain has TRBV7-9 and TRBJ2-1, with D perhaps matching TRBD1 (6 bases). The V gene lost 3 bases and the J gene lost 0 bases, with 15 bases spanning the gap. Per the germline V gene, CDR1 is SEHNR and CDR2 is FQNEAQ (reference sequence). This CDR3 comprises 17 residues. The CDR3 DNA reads TGTGCCAGCAGCTTTGGGGGCGCGCGGAGCTCCTACAATGAGCAGTTCTTC. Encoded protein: CASSFGGARSSYNEQFF.

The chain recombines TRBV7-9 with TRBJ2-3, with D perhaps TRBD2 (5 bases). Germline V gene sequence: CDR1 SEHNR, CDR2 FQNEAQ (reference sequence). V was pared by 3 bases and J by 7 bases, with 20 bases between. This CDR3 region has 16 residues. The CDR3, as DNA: TGTGCCAGCAGCTTTAGGGAGAGCATACTTGCCAATACGCAGTATTTT. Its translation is CASSFRESILANTQYF. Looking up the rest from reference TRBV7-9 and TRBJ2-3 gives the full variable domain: DTGVSQNPRHKITKRGQNVTFRCDPISEHNRLYWYRQTLGQGPEFLTYFQNEAQLEKSRLLSDRFSAERPKGSFSTLEIQRTEQGDSAMYLCASSFRESILANTQYFGPGTRLTVL.

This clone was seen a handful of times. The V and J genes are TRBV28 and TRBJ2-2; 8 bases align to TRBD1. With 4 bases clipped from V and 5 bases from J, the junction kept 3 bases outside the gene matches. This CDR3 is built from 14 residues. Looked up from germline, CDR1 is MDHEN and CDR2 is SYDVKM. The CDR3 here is CASSSGQATGELFF. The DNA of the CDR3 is TGTGCCAGCAGTTCGGGACAGGCGACCGGGGAGCTGTTTTTT.